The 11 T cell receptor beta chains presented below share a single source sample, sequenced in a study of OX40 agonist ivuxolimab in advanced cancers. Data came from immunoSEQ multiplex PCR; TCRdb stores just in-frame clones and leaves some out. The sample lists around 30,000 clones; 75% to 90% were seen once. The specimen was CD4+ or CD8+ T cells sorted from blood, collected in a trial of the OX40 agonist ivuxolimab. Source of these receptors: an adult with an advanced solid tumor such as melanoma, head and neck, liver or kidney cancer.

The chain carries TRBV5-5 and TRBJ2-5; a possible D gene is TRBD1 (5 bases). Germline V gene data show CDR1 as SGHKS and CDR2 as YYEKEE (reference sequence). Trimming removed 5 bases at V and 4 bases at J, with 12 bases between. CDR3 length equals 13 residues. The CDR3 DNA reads TGTGCCAGCAGTCATGACAGAGTAGAGACCCAGTACTTC. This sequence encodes CASSHDRVETQYF.

CDR3 bases: TGTGCCAGCAGTGAAGCGGTAGCGGACTCCTACGAGCAGTACTTC. It codes for CASSEAVADSYEQYF. The rearrangement uses TRBV2 and TRBJ2-7; a possible D gene is TRBD2 (6 bases). V gave up 0 bases and J gave up 0 bases, with 9 bases separating them. Germline assignment: CDR1 SNHLY and CDR2 FYNNEI. The CDR3 spans 15 residues.

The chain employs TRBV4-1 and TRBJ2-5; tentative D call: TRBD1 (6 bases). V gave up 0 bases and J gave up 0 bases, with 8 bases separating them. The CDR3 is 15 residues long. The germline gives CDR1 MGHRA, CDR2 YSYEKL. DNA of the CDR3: TGCGCCAGCAGCCAAGAGGGGGCGAACCAAGAGACCCAGTACTTC. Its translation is CASSQEGANQETQYF.

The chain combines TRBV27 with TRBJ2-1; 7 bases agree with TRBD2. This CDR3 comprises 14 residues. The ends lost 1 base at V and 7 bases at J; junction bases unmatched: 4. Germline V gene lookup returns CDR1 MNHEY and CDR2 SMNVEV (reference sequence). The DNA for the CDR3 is TGTGCCAGCAGTTTATGGCGGGAGCAAAATGAGCAGTTCTTC. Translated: CASSLWREQNEQFF.

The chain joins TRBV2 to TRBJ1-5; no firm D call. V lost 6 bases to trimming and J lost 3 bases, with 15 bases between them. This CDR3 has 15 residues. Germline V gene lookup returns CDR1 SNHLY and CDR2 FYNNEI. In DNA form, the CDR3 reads TGTGCCAGCAGGTGGGATTCGTCCGACAATCAGCCCCAGCATTTT. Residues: CASRWDSSDNQPQHF. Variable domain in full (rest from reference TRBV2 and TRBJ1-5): EPEVTQTPSHQVTQMGQEVILRCVPISNHLYFYWYRQILGQKVEFLVSFYNNEISEKSEIFDDQFSVERPDGSNFTLKIRSTKLEDSAMYFCASRWDSSDNQPQHFGDGTRLSIL.

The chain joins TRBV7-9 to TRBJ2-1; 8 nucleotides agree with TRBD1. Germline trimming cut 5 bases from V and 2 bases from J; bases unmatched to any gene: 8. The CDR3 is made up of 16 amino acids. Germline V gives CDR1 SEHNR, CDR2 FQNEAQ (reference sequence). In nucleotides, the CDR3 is TGTGCCAGCAGCCCAGGACAGGGAAGAGCCTACAATGAGCAGTTCTTC. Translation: CASSPGQGRAYNEQFF. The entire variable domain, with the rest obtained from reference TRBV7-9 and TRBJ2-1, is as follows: DTGVSQNPRHKITKRGQNVTFRCDPISEHNRLYWYRQTLGQGPEFLTYFQNEAQLEKSRLLSDRFSAERPKGSFSTLEIQRTEQGDSAMYLCASSPGQGRAYNEQFFGPGTRLTVL.

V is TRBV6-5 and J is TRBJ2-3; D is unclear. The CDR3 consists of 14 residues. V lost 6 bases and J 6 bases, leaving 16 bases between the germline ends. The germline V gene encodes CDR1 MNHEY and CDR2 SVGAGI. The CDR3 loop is CASSSEAPLDTQYF. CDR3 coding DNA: TGTGCCAGCAGCTCAGAAGCCCCTTTGGATACGCAGTATTTT.

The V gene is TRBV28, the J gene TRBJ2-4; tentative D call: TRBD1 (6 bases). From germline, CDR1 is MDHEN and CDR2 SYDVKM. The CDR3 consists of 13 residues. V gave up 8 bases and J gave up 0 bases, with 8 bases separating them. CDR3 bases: TGTGCCAGCGGGGGCTTAGCCAAAAACATTCAGTACTTC. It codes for CASGGLAKNIQYF.

The CDR3 DNA follows: TGTGCCAGCAGTTTGGGGGTCCGGGTGTACGAGCAGTACTTC. This translates into CASSLGVRVYEQYF. V gene TRBV27 combines with J gene TRBJ2-7; D assignment may be TRBD1 or TRBD2 (5 bases each). Trimming took off 3 bases at V and 4 bases at J, with 13 bases between the two ends. The CDR3 runs to 14 residues. CDR1 and CDR2 (germline): MNHEY, SMNVEV (reference sequence).

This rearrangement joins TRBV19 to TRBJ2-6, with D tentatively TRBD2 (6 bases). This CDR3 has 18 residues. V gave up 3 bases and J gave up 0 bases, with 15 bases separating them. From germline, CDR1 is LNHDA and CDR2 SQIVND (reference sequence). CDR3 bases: TGTGCCAGTAGTATCTTGGACGGGAGAGTCTCTGGGGCCAACGTCCTGACTTTC. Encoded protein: CASSILDGRVSGANVLTF.

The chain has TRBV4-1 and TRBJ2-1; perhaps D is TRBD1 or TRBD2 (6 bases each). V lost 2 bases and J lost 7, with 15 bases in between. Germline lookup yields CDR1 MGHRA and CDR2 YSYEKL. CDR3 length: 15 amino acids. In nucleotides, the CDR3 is TGCGCCAGCAGCCAATTCGCGAGGGGGAGGAATGAGCAGTTCTTC. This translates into CASSQFARGRNEQFF.